This T cell receptor (beta chain) was obtained from a study of T-cell memory formation after mild COVID-19. For the study at large: Most TCR clusters belonged to a single donor.

With regard to this clonotype: Its matching antigen is unknown.

TCRalpha and TCRbeta libraries used 5'RACE with constant-segment primers and UMIs. One entry per CDR3 protein, called by TCRdb with MiXCR from the 5' RACE reads. The table lists 350,000 to 500,000 distinct CDR3 sequences, less than 25% of them singletons. General study points: Clones which contracted sat mainly in CM and EM if CD4+, and in EMRA if CD8+. Day 15 to 85 contractors were CD4/CD8 balanced; later expanders leaned CD4+.

Input material: PBMCs or a T cell subset sorted from them (not recorded which). The receptor comes from an adult woman who had mild COVID-19 (a few samples of this study predate the infection). Cell type and time point are not known.

The CDR3 nucleotides read TGTGCCAGCAGTTACGAAAGTGGGACAGCCTATGGCTACACCTTC. Its translation: CASSYESGTAYGYTF. V and J are TRBV6-6 and TRBJ1-2; TRBD1 agrees at 7 bases. Trimming at V came to 2 bases and at J to 4 bases, leaving 7 bases not matched to a gene. Germline CDR1 MNHNY, CDR2 SVGAGI (reference sequence). The CDR3 covers 15 residues.